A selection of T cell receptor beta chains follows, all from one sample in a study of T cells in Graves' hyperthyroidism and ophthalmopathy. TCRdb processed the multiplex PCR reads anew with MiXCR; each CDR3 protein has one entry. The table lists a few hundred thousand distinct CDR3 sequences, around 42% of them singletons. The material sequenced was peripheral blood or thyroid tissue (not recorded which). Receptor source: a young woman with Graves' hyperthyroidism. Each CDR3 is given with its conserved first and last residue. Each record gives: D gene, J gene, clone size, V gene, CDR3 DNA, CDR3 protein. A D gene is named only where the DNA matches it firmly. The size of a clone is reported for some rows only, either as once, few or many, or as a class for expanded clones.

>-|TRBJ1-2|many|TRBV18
TGTGCCAGCTCACCACTCGGGGGTATGGATGGCTACACCTTC
CASSPLGGMDGYTF
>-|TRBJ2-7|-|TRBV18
TGTGCCAGCTCACTCCTTCCCTACGAGCAGTACTTC
CASSLLPYEQYF
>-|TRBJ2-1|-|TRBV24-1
TGTGCCACCAGCAGTGAACGCGTAGCGCACAATGAGCAGTTCTTC
CATSSERVAHNEQFF
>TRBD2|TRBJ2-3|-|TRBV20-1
TGCAGTGCTAGAGCTGGACTAGCGGGAGATGTAGATACGCAGTATTTT
CSARAGLAGDVDTQYF
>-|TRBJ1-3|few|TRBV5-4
TGTGCCAGCAGCTTGTTGGGGAACTCTGGAAACACCATATATTTT
CASSLLGNSGNTIYF
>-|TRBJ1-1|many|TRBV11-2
TGTGCCAGCAGCTTAGGTCCAGGGGCTGCCGAAGCTTTCTTT
CASSLGPGAAEAFF
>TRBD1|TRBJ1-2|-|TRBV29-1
TGCAGCTTTGGGACAGGGGGCGGCGGCTACACCTTC
CSFGTGGGGYTF
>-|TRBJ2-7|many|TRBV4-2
TGTGCCAGCAGCCAAGGGACCCGGGGAGAGCAGTACTTC
CASSQGTRGEQYF
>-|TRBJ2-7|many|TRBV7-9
TGTGCCAGCTCCCCGACCCTTAGCGCCTCCTACGAGCAGTACTTC
CASSPTLSASYEQYF
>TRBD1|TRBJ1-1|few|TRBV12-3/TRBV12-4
TGTGCCAGCAGCCCCGGGGGACAGGAGGACACTGAAGCTTTCTTT
CASSPGGQEDTEAFF
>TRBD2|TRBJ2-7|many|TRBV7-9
TGTGCCAGCAGGGGGTCTAGCGGGAGAGGCTCGACCGAGCAGTACTTC
CASRGSSGRGSTEQYF
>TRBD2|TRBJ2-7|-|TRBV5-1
TGCGCCAGCAGCTTGTTGGGACTAGCGGAGCGCACAGATACGCAGTACTTC
CASSLLGLAERTDTQYF
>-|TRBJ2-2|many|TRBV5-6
TGTGCCAGCAGCTATCTCCCCTACGACACCGGGGAGCTGTTTTTT
CASSYLPYDTGELFF
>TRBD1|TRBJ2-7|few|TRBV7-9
TGTGCCAGCAGCGTCAGACAGGGGGCTACCTACGAGCAGTACTTC
CASSVRQGATYEQYF
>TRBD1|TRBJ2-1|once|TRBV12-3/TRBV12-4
TGTGCCAGCAGCAAAACAGGGGACAATGAGCAGTTCTTC
CASSKTGDNEQFF
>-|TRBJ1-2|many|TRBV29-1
TGCAGCGTTGACCCGGCAGGGCCCTATGGCTACACCTTC
CSVDPAGPYGYTF
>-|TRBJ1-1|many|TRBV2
TGTGCCAGCATGCAGGGGAACACTGAAGCTTTCTTT
CASMQGNTEAFF
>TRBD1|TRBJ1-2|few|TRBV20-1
TGCAGTGCTAGAGGGACAGGGGTTGTTGGCTACACCTTC
CSARGTGVVGYTF
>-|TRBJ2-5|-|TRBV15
TGTGCCACCAGCAGAGATGCGGATAACGGCGAGACCCAGTACTTC
CATSRDADNGETQYF
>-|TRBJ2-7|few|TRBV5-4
TGTGCCAGCAGCTTCGCTATAGGGGGCTCCTACGAGCAGTACTTC
CASSFAIGGSYEQYF
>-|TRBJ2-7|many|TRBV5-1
TGCGCCAGCAGCTTTGGACAGGGAGGGAACGAGCAGTACTTC
CASSFGQGGNEQYF
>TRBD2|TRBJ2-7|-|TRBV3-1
TGTGCCAGCAGCCGGCGGACTAGCGGGATTTACGAGCAGTACTTC
CASSRRTSGIYEQYF
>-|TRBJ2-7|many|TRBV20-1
TGCAGTGCTAGACCTGAGGGGACGCGGGAGCAGTACTTC
CSARPEGTREQYF
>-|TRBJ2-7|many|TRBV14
TGTGCCAGCAGCCAGGGGCTCTACGAGCAGTACTTC
CASSQGLYEQYF
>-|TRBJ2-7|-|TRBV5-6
TGTGCCAGCAGCTTGGGCCGGGGCTTCTACGAGCAGTACTTC
CASSLGRGFYEQYF
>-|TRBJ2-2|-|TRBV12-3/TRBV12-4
TGTGCCAGCAAAACCGACGGGGAGCTGTTTTTT
CASKTDGELFF
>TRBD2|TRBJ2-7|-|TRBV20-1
TGCAGTGCTAGTAATATCAGCGCGGGAGACCACGAGCAGTACTTC
CSASNISAGDHEQYF
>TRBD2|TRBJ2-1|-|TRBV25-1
TGTGCCAGCAGAGGGCCTAGCGGGAGACCCAATGAGCAGTTCTTC
CASRGPSGRPNEQFF
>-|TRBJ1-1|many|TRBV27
TGTGCCAGCAGTACCGGACAGTACACTGAAGCTTTCTTT
CASSTGQYTEAFF
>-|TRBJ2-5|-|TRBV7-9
TGTGCCAGCGGTAGCGGAGAGACCCAGTACTTC
CASGSGETQYF
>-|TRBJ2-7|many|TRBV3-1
TGTGCCAGCAGCCACCTAGGGGACGAGCAGTACTTC
CASSHLGDEQYF
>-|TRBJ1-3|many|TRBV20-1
TGCAGTGCTAGTCAGGGCGGACGCTCTGGAAACACCATATATTTT
CSASQGGRSGNTIYF
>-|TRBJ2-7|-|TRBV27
TGTGTTAGCAGTTTAGCAGGCCGGGGTCGGTACGAGCAGTACTTC
CVSSLAGRGRYEQYF
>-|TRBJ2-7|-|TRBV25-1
TGCGCCAGCAGTACGGCGGAGAGCCCCTACGAGCAGTACTTC
CASSTAESPYEQYF
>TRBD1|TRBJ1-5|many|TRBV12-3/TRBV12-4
TGTGCCAGCAGACGCAGACAGGGGACGGGACAGCCCCAGCATTTT
CASRRRQGTGQPQHF
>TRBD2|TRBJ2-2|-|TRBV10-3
TGTGCCATCAGTGCTATTAGCGGGACCGCGAACACCGGGGAGCTGTTTTTT
CAISAISGTANTGELFF
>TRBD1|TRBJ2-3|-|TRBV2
TGTGCCAGCAGTGGATACAGGGGAACAGATACGCAGTATTTT
CASSGYRGTDTQYF
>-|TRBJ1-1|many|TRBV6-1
TGTGCCAGCAGTGACCGTAACAGGGCGAGCACTGAAGCTTTCTTT
CASSDRNRASTEAFF
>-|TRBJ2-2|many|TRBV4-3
TGCGCCAGCAGCCTTGGGGGCGGGGGCGACGGGGAGCTGTTTTTT
CASSLGGGGDGELFF
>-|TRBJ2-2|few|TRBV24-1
TGTGCCACCAGTGATTTGGAGACAGGGAACACCGGGGAGCTGTTTTTT
CATSDLETGNTGELFF
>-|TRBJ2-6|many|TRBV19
TGTGCCAGTAGTATTCGGGTTATCCCAGCTGGGGCCAACGTCCTGACTTTC
CASSIRVIPAGANVLTF
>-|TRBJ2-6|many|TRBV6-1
TGTGCCAGCAGTGAAGACAACTCTGGGGCCAACGTCCTGACTTTC
CASSEDNSGANVLTF
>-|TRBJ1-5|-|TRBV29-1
TGCAGCCTAGGGGGGGTTTGGCAGCCCCAGCATTTT
CSLGGVWQPQHF
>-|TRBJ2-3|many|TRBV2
TGTGCCAGCACTGGGGATGTAAGAGATACGCAGTATTTT
CASTGDVRDTQYF